This entry lists 18 T cell receptor beta chains sequenced from one sample in a study of naive and memory T cell subsets. An equimolar mix of two oligonucleotides served as the beta constant-region primer for TRBC1 and TRBC2. The ligated cDNA underwent four PCR rounds using SP2 and nested alpha and beta constant-region primers. TCRdb fed the UMI-ligation and nested PCR reads into MiXCR, producing one record per CDR3 protein. The sample has more than 8,500 distinct CDR3 sequences, around 5.4% seen once. Sequenced input: CD4+ TEMRA cells from blood. Subset: effector memory re-expressing CD45RA, CD45RA+ CD27-. These receptors were obtained from a human donor in good health.

Comment on this clonotype: This may stem from a read error, because a much larger clone lies one nucleotide away. This sequence joins TRBV6-2 or TRBV6-3 and TRBJ2-1; no clear D. The CDR3 is made up of 13 amino acids. V was shortened by 2 bases and J by 6 bases, with 8 bases between the two germline ends. Germline V gene lookup returns CDR1 MNHEY and CDR2 SVGEGT. In DNA form, the CDR3 reads TGTGCCAGCAGTTACGGGCGCCTCAATGAGCAGTTCTTC. Amino acids: CASSYGRLNEQFF.

The genes are TRBV12-3 or TRBV12-4 and TRBJ2-1; possibly TRBD1 or TRBD2 for D (5 bases each). Between the trimmed V and J ends, which lost 6 bases and 2 bases, there was a span of 14 bases. This CDR3 spans 15 amino acids. Here the CDR3 reads CASRGTVTTYNEQFF. The CDR3 region has the DNA TGTGCCAGCAGAGGGACCGTAACAACCTACAATGAGCAGTTCTTC.

This clonotype was counted at least ten times. This chain joins TRBV6-1 and TRBJ1-1, with D possibly being TRBD1 (5 bases). In germline, CDR1 is MNHNS, CDR2 SASEGT. The CDR3 is 11 amino acids. V lost 3 bases and J lost 11, with 10 bases in between. The CDR3 sequence is CASSDWGPAFF. In DNA, the CDR3 is TGTGCCAGCAGTGATTGGGGACCGGCTTTCTTT.

There are many counts of this clonotype. The gene calls are TRBV4-3 and TRBJ1-6, with 9 nucleotides matching TRBD1. CDR1 and CDR2 from the germline V gene are LGHNA and YSLEER. Trimming removed 4 bases from V and 8 bases from J; junction bases left unmatched: 6. The CDR3 has 15 residues. CDR3 bases: TGCGCCAGCAGCCGTCACCGGGACAGGGATTCACCCCTCCACTTT. This codes for CASSRHRDRDSPLHF.

This clonotype was counted only a few times. The chain carries TRBV6-2 or TRBV6-3 and TRBJ1-2; 7 bases map to TRBD1. Germline CDR1 is MNHEY and CDR2 is SVGEGT. The CDR3 extends over 14 amino acids. J was trimmed by 0 bases and V by 6 bases; bases with no gene match: 4. The chain's CDR3 is CASRHRGANYGYTF. CDR3 nucleotides: TGTGCCAGCAGGCACAGGGGAGCTAACTATGGCTACACCTTC.

This clonotype was detected only a few times. The chain combines TRBV7-9 with TRBJ2-1; D ambiguous. The CDR3 consists of 15 residues. V was pared by 4 bases and J by 2 bases, with 12 bases between. CDR1 is SEHNR and CDR2 is FQNEAQ in the germline V gene (reference sequence). The CDR3 loop reads CASSYSRLPYNEQFF. Written as DNA, the CDR3 is TGTGCCAGCAGCTACAGCCGTTTACCCTACAATGAGCAGTTCTTC.

This clonotype was detected ten times or more. The chain joins TRBV20-1 to TRBJ2-5; 11 nucleotides align to TRBD2. This CDR3 region has 15 residues. Germline V gene lookup returns CDR1 DFQATT and CDR2 SNEGSKA (reference sequence). Unmatched junction bases numbered 7, after V lost 2 bases and J lost 5 bases. CDR3 coding DNA: TGCAGTGCTAGACCCATAGCGGGAGGGAGGGAGACCCAGTACTTC. Translating it yields CSARPIAGGRETQYF.

This clonotype occurred many times. The CDR3, as DNA: TGTGCCAGCAGGACAGGTCACTATGGCTACACCTTC. Protein: CASRTGHYGYTF. This chain joins TRBV6-1 and TRBJ1-2, with D possibly being TRBD1 (6 bases). This CDR3 comprises 12 residues. Deletions cut 6 bases from V and 3 bases from J, with 8 bases between. CDR1 and CDR2 (germline): MNHNS, SASEGT.

This clonotype was recorded a few times. The gene calls are TRBV6-2 or TRBV6-3 and TRBJ2-7, with D possibly TRBD1 on 6 matching bases. This CDR3 comprises 16 residues. Germline CDR1 reads MNHEY; CDR2 reads SVGEGT. V dropped 6 bases and J dropped 3 bases, with 21 bases sitting between them. CDR3 DNA sequence: TGTGCCAGCAGGTATGCCGGGACACTGCTAGACTACGAGCAGTACTTC. As protein: CASRYAGTLLDYEQYF.

The table lists this clonotype with many counts. The chain couples TRBV29-1 to TRBJ2-1, with 8 nucleotides matching TRBD1. CDR3 size: 13 residues. Germline values: CDR1 SQVTM, CDR2 ANQGSEA. Unmatched junction bases numbered 6, after V lost 3 bases and J lost 8 bases. In DNA form, the CDR3 reads TGCAGCGTTGACAGGGGGCGGTCTGATGAGCAGTTCTTC. Protein product: CSVDRGRSDEQFF.

This clonotype appeared many times. The chain carries TRBV29-1 and TRBJ2-7; 8 nucleotides align to TRBD1. Germline CDR1 reads SQVTM; CDR2 reads ANQGSEA. Trimming removed 6 bases from V and 6 bases from J; junction bases left unmatched: 7. This CDR3 spans 12 amino acids. The CDR3 reads CSVPGQGLEQYF. The DNA for the CDR3 is TGCAGCGTCCCCGGACAGGGACTCGAGCAGTACTTC.

This clonotype occurred many times. V gene TRBV7-9 combines with J gene TRBJ2-7; TRBD2 matches at 9 bases. Trimming removed 2 bases from V and 4 bases from J; junction bases left unmatched: 6. Germline CDR1 reads SEHNR; CDR2 reads FQNEAQ (reference sequence). CDR3 size: 15 residues. The CDR3 is CASSLSGLARYEQYF. In DNA, the CDR3 is TGTGCCAGCAGCTTAAGTGGACTAGCGCGGTACGAGCAGTACTTC.

This clonotype has at least ten counts. This chain joins TRBV6-5 and TRBJ1-1; 8 nucleotides match TRBD1. Germline CDR1 and CDR2: MNHEY and SVGAGI. V was clipped by 0 bases and J by 7 bases; unmatched bases: 4. The CDR3 spans 14 residues. CDR3 sequence reads: CASSYSWTGIEAFF. The CDR3 DNA follows: TGTGCCAGCAGTTACTCATGGACAGGGATTGAAGCTTTCTTT.

The table lists this clonotype with many counts. The gene calls are TRBV11-2 and TRBJ2-1; 12 bases are a match to TRBD2. CDR3 length equals 15 residues. The trim removed 5 bases at V and 3 bases at J, leaving 2 bases unmatched. Germline values: CDR1 SGHAT, CDR2 FQNNGV. The CDR3 loop is CASSKTSGSYNEQFF. The CDR3, as DNA: TGTGCCAGCAGCAAGACTAGCGGGAGCTACAATGAGCAGTTCTTC.

This clonotype has a handful of counts. The chain recombines TRBV19 with TRBJ1-6; D is undetermined. The CDR3 has 16 amino acids. Germline V gene lookup returns CDR1 LNHDA and CDR2 SQIVND (reference sequence). V was clipped by 6 bases and J by 0 bases, with 12 bases between them. Here the CDR3 DNA reads TGTGCCAGTAGGATCAGTAAGAGCTCCTATAATTCACCCCTCCACTTT. It is translated as CASRISKSSYNSPLHF.

In this sample, this clonotype turned up a few times. The chain is built from TRBV5-1 and TRBJ1-1; 7 nucleotides align to TRBD1. Germline-derived CDR1 and CDR2 are SGHRS and YFSETQ. The CDR3 has 15 residues. Trimming cost V 4 bases and J 3 bases; bases outside gene matches: 9. The CDR3 reads CASSPPRQGDTEAFF. CDR3 DNA sequence: TGCGCCAGCAGCCCCCCAAGACAGGGTGACACTGAAGCTTTCTTT.

This clonotype has a count of ten or more. The genes are TRBV19 and TRBJ2-1; no definite D call. This CDR3 has 15 amino acids. CDR1 is LNHDA and CDR2 is SQIVND in the germline V gene (reference sequence). Trimming stripped 3 bases from V and 5 bases from J, with 14 bases between. The CDR3 region has the DNA TGTGCCAGTAGTATTGCGCGACTCCTTAACAATGAGCAGTTCTTC. This codes for CASSIARLLNNEQFF.

This clonotype was picked up many times. This chain uses TRBV4-3 with TRBJ2-2; no firm D call. The germline V gene has CDR1 LGHNA and CDR2 YSLEER. There are 17 residues in the CDR3. V lost 0 bases and J lost 2, with 13 bases in between. CDR3 sequence reads: CASSQEWPNTNTGELFF. The CDR3 nucleotides read TGCGCCAGCAGCCAAGAGTGGCCCAATACAAACACCGGGGAGCTGTTTTTT.